Here is one T cell receptor (beta chain) with its context. As yet, its antigen is unknown. This record comes from a study of CD8 T cells in Susac syndrome. Study observations and caveats: That the number of individuals in its TCR sequencing and HLA analysis was relatively small was acknowledged by the study.

Random hexamers primed reverse transcription of about 0.5 to 1 ug RNA. TCRdb analysed the immunoSEQ multiplex PCR reads with MiXCR anew, one entry per CDR3 protein. This sample yields 150,000 to 200,000 distinct CDR3 sequences, of which approximately 93% are seen a single time; under 0.095% belongs to the top ten. Bulk CD8+ and CD4+ cells came from magnetic negative isolation; CD8+ TEMRA by FACS. Trimming removed 1 base from V and 4 bases from J, with 7 bases in between. The CDR3 loop spans 13 amino acids. Germline assignment: CDR1 LGHDT and CDR2 YNNKEL (reference sequence). The TCR originated in a human donor with multiple sclerosis. Sequenced input: CD4+ T cells from PBMCs. This chain links TRBV3-1 with TRBJ1-1, with a weak D call TRBD1 (5 bases). CDR3 in DNA: TGTGCCAGCAGCCAAGGCAGGGTCACTGAAGCTTTCTTT. It yields the protein CASSQGRVTEAFF.